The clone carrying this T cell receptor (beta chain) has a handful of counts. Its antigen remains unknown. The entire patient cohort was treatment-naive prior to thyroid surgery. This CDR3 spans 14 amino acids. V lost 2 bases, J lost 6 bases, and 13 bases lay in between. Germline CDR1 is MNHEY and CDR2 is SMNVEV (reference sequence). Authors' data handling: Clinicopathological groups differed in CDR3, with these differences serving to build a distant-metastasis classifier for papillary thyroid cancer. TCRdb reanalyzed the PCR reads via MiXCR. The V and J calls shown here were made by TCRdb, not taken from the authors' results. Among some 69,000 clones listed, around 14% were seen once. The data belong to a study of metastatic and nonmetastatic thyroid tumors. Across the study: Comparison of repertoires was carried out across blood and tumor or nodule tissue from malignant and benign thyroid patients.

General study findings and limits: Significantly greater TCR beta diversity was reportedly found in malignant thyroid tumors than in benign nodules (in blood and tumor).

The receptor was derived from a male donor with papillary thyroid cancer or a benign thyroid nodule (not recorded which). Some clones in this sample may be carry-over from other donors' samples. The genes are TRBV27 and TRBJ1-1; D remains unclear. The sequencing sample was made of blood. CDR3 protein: CASSLSPINAEAFF. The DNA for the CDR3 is TGTGCCAGCAGTTTAAGCCCGATTAACGCTGAAGCTTTCTTT.